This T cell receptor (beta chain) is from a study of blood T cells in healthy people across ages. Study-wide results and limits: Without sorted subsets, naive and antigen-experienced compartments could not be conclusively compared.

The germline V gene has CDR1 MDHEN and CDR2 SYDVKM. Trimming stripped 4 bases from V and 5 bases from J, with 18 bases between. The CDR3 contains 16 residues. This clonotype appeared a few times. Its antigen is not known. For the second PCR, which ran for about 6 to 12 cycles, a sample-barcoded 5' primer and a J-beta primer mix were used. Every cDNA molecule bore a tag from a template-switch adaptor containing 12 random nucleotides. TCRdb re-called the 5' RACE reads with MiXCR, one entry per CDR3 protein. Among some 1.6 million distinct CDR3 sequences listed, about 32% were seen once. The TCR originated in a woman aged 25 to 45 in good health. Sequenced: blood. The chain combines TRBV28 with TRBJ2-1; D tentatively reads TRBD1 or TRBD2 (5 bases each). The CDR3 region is CASSSPHEGKNNEQFF. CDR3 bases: TGTGCCAGCAGTTCCCCTCACGAGGGGAAGAACAATGAGCAGTTCTTC.